The source of this TCR beta chain is a study of T-cell reconstitution after alpha-beta-depleted transplantation in children. General study findings and limits: Where alpha-beta T cells came from about two months after transplant was reportedly several hundred expanded graft clones. It was newly produced T cells that mostly accounted for T-cell counts and diversity one year after transplant. After transplant, high TCRbeta diversity at day 60 in some patients arose from surviving recipient T cells and thymic progenitors.

Comment on this clonotype: The antigen remains undetermined.

The germline V gene has CDR1 DFQATT and CDR2 SNEGSKA (reference sequence). With 3 bases removed from V and 2 bases from J, the gap between germline ends came to 7 bases. The length of the CDR3 is 12 residues. Preparation of the TCRbeta library used unique molecular identifiers. TCRdb itself ran the PCR reads through MiXCR, one entry per CDR3 protein. The data hold around 130,000 distinct CDR3 sequences, with 8% to 10% observed a single time. This chain links TRBV20-1 with TRBJ2-5, with unresolved D. The TCR was taken from a girl less than two years old who had a stem cell transplant for combined immunodeficiency, so the T cells may come from the graft donor. Sample: PBMCs, mostly from graft donor cells, taken 180 days after TCRalphabeta/CD19-depleted stem cell transplant. The CDR3 is CSASPWQETQYF. DNA for the CDR3: TGCAGTGCTAGTCCGTGGCAAGAGACCCAGTACTTC.